This T cell receptor beta chain was sequenced for a study of T cells expressing NK-cell markers. The wider study: From sorted CD3+CD56+NKG2C+, CD3+CD56+NKG2C- and CD3+CD56-NKG2C+ T cells came the TCR beta repertoires. Overall study findings and caveats: Topping the CD3+CD56-NKG2C+ fraction as well were these clonotypes, in a handful of donors.

To note about this clonotype: Its specificity is not known.

CDR1 and CDR2 (germline): SGHDT, YYEEEE. The CDR3 is 15 amino acids. UMIs were included in TCR beta cDNA generated by 5'RACE template switching. TCRdb reprocessed the 5' RACE reads; each CDR3 protein has one entry and no DNA is given. Its listing shows 450,000 to 600,000 distinct CDR3 sequences. The V gene is TRBV5-6, the J gene TRBJ1-1; checking the TCRdb D call of TRBD1 is not possible without DNA. The sequenced sample was blood T cells: a sorted CD56 or NKG2C T cell subset, CD4+ or CD8+ T cells, or bulk PBMC T cells (not recorded which). This sequence was found in a man between 18 and 35 years old in good health. The CDR3 protein is CASSWEGGGGTEAFF.